Presented here are 19 T cell receptor beta chains from one specimen sequenced in a study of cytomegalovirus exposure and HLA in healthy donors. 13 Jbeta primers and 60 Vbeta primers were used for the PCR. Assay: immunoSEQ multiplex PCR; the TCRdb copy retains only in-frame clones and omits some. Among approximately 140,000 clones, just under 80% were seen once, and the ten largest hold roughly 1.8%. Sequencing was done on a sample of PBMCs. The receptors here all came from a middle-aged woman in good health and CMV-seronegative.

V and J are TRBV5-1 and TRBJ2-7; 9 bases match TRBD1. The trim removed 2 bases at V and 1 base at J, leaving 7 bases unmatched. Germline V gene data show CDR1 as SGHRS and CDR2 as YFSETQ. There are 16 residues in the CDR3. The CDR3 DNA reads TGCGCCAGCAGCTTTAATTCCGGGACAGGGTCCTACGAGCAGTACTTC. This encodes CASSFNSGTGSYEQYF.

This chain links TRBV2 with TRBJ1-5; 12 bases are shared with TRBD1. Germline V gene sequence: CDR1 SNHLY, CDR2 FYNNEI. CDR3 length equals 15 residues. V was clipped by 6 bases and J by 1 base; unmatched bases: 1. The CDR3 DNA is TGTGCCAGCAGGGGACAGGGGGCCAGCAATCAGCCCCAGCATTTT. Amino acids: CASRGQGASNQPQHF.

The gene calls are TRBV28 and TRBJ1-2, with D uncertain. Trimming stripped 6 bases from V and 2 bases from J, with 16 bases between. Germline assignment: CDR1 MDHEN and CDR2 SYDVKM. The CDR3 is made up of 15 amino acids. The chain's CDR3 is CASRTSSAGNYGYTF. In nucleotides, the CDR3 is TGTGCCAGCAGGACGTCCTCGGCAGGCAACTATGGCTACACCTTC.

CDR3 amino acids: CASSLGGQRRSGYTF. In DNA, the CDR3 is TGTGCCAGCAGCTTAGGGGGACAGCGAAGAAGTGGCTACACCTTC. The chain links TRBV7-8 to TRBJ1-2; TRBD1 agrees at 7 bases. The CDR3 sequence is 15 residues long. V lost 1 base, J lost 7 bases, and 9 bases stayed unmatched. Germline V gives CDR1 SGHVS, CDR2 FQNEAQ.

The gene calls are TRBV25-1 and TRBJ1-4; D unclear. With 7 bases removed from V and 0 bases from J, the gap between germline ends came to 9 bases. CDR1 is MGHDK, CDR2 SYGVNS, per germline. The CDR3 spans 14 residues. CDR3 nucleotides: TGTGCCAGCATGCGGGGAGCAACTAATGAAAAACTGTTTTTT. It translates to CASMRGATNEKLFF.

This chain joins TRBV7-2 and TRBJ1-1; tentative D call: TRBD1 (5 bases). CDR3 size: 15 residues. With 5 bases removed from V and 4 bases from J, the gap between germline ends came to 17 bases. The V gene's germline CDR1 is SGHTA and CDR2 FQGNSA. The CDR3 nucleotides are TGTGCCAGCAGCCCTGGGGGAGGGCCCGCCACTGAAGCTTTCTTT. It specifies CASSPGGGPATEAFF.

This sequence joins TRBV9 and TRBJ2-7; TRBD2 aligns across 10 bases. Germline values: CDR1 SGDLS, CDR2 YYNGEE. Trimming at V came to 3 bases and at J to 5 bases, leaving 11 bases not matched to a gene. The CDR3 loop spans 16 amino acids. The CDR3 protein is CASSATGAGGPHEQYF. CDR3 sequence (DNA): TGTGCCAGCAGCGCCACCGGAGCGGGAGGGCCTCACGAGCAGTACTTC.

The V gene is TRBV7-8, the J gene TRBJ1-2, with TRBD1 matching over 10 bases. The CDR3 is 15 residues long. Per the germline V gene, CDR1 is SGHVS and CDR2 is FQNEAQ. J gave up 7 bases and V 4 bases, and 9 bases lay outside the gene matches. CDR3 DNA sequence: TGTGCCAGCAGCTACAGCGGGACAGGGGAGGGTGGCTACACCTTC. Its translation is CASSYSGTGEGGYTF.

This chain connects TRBV27 to TRBJ2-1; TRBD2 is a possible D gene (5 bases). Trimming removed 8 bases at V and 10 bases at J, with 21 bases between. In germline, CDR1 is MNHEY, CDR2 SMNVEV (reference sequence). CDR3 length: 14 amino acids. The CDR3 DNA reads as TGTGCCAGCTCGAGGGCAGACACCTCAAGGGAGCAGTTCTTC. Protein product: CASSRADTSREQFF.

The chain couples TRBV5-1 to TRBJ2-7, with 11 bases that match TRBD1. Germline values: CDR1 SGHRS, CDR2 YFSETQ. The CDR3 contains 14 residues. Trimming at V came to 4 bases and at J to 6 bases, leaving 6 bases not matched to a gene. CDR3 in DNA: TGCGCCAGCAGCCAAGGACAGGGGGCGTCCGAGCAGTACTTC. Its protein is CASSQGQGASEQYF.

This chain uses TRBV10-1 with TRBJ2-3, with 8 bases aligning to TRBD2. J was trimmed by 6 bases and V by 4 bases; bases with no gene match: 6. The CDR3 runs 14 residues. CDR1 WNHNN and CDR2 SYGVQD come from the germline V gene (reference sequence). CDR3 nucleotides: TGCGCCAGCAGTGCCTCGGGAGGGTTGGATACGCAGTATTTT. Amino acid sequence: CASSASGGLDTQYF.

This clone was found a few times. The CDR3 DNA sequence: TGTGCCAGCAGTGTTTCACAACAAACTGAAGCTTTCTTT. Its translation is CASSVSQQTEAFF. This chain joins TRBV6-4 and TRBJ1-1; D is unresolved. Trimming removed 4 bases at V and 5 bases at J, with 11 bases between. This CDR3 has 13 amino acids. Germline values: CDR1 MRHNA, CDR2 SNTAGT.

The chain joins TRBV5-5 to TRBJ2-5; 7 positions match TRBD2. Germline V lookup: CDR1 SGHKS, CDR2 YYEKEE (reference sequence). This CDR3 is built from 16 residues. V dropped 3 bases and J dropped 5; count of bases not matched to a gene: 13. CDR3 protein: CASSWGEGLPWETQYF. In DNA, the CDR3 is TGTGCCAGCAGCTGGGGTGAGGGACTACCGTGGGAGACCCAGTACTTC.

This clone was observed a few times. The V call is TRBV30, the J call TRBJ2-7, with TRBD2 as a possible D gene (6 bases). CDR1 and CDR2 (germline): GTSNPN, SVGIG (reference sequence). This CDR3 contains 13 residues. Trimming cost V 5 bases and J 1 base, with 12 bases left between them. CDR3 sequence reads: CAWAPGLSYEQYF. CDR3 DNA sequence: TGTGCCTGGGCCCCGGGACTTTCCTACGAGCAGTACTTC.

The rearrangement uses TRBV2 and TRBJ2-1, with TRBD1 as a possible D gene (5 bases). Germline lookup yields CDR1 SNHLY and CDR2 FYNNEI. This CDR3 has 13 amino acids. V lost 5 bases to trimming and J lost 9 bases, with 14 bases between them. CDR3: CASSRYFRVEQFF. The DNA for the CDR3 is TGTGCCAGCAGTCGATACTTCAGGGTTGAGCAGTTCTTC.

The chain couples TRBV5-6 to TRBJ1-1, with 7 bases identical to TRBD1. The V gene's germline CDR1 is SGHDT and CDR2 YYEEEE. This CDR3 has 15 residues. The ends lost 4 bases at V and 10 bases at J; junction bases unmatched: 16. The CDR3 nucleotides are TGTGCCAGCAGCCGCATGCTGACCAAGCAGGGGGGAGCTTTCTTT. This gives the protein CASSRMLTKQGGAFF.

This clone has more than one count but fewer than ten. The chain has TRBV2 and TRBJ2-5, with TRBD2 as a possible D gene (5 bases). CDR1 SNHLY and CDR2 FYNNEI come from the germline V gene. Trimming stripped 11 bases from V and 5 bases from J, with 18 bases between. The CDR3 sequence is 13 residues long. The CDR3 DNA follows: TGTGCCTTCAAGAGGCCCGGCGGGGAGACCCAGTACTTC. Protein product: CAFKRPGGETQYF.

This clone was observed a handful of times. This CDR3 reads CASSLEGLAGNEQFF. CDR3 coding DNA: TGTGCCAGCAGCTTAGAGGGACTAGCGGGAAATGAGCAGTTCTTC. The chain combines TRBV7-9 with TRBJ2-1; 13 bases align to TRBD2. V lost 1 base to trimming and J lost 7 bases; unmatched junction nucleotides: 1. The CDR3 loop spans 15 amino acids. Germline V gives CDR1 SEHNR, CDR2 FQNEAQ (reference sequence).

In this sample, this clone turned up once. This chain uses TRBV4-2 with TRBJ2-1; 13 bases are a match to TRBD2. J was trimmed by 6 bases and V by 8 bases; bases with no gene match: 4. The germline gives CDR1 LGHNA, CDR2 YNFKEQ. The CDR3 covers 14 residues. The CDR3 DNA sequence: TGTGCCAGCTCACTAGCGGGGGGGCCCAATGAGCAGTTCTTC. The encoded protein is CASSLAGGPNEQFF.